This T cell receptor (beta chain) stems from a study of CD8 T cells in ankylosing spondylitis. Quantitative 5'-RACE with molecular barcodes was used to make the TCR beta libraries. MiXCR, applied by TCRdb to the 5' RACE reads, yields one record per CDR3 protein. The table has 200,000 to 250,000 distinct CDR3 sequences, about 10% seen once. The CDR3 runs 14 residues. CDR1 is SEHNR and CDR2 is FQNEAQ in the germline V gene (reference sequence). As regards this clonotype: Its antigen is as yet unknown. A much larger clonotype is one base distant, so this may be a read error.

Broader study findings: According to the report, clones linked to the disease were significantly enriched in matched synovial fluid samples taken from ankylosing spondylitis patients.

The TCR sequence derives from a male donor with ankylosing spondylitis or in good health (not recorded which). The rearrangement links TRBV7-9 to TRBJ1-4; D gene ambiguous. The sequenced sample consisted of blood, either unsorted or a sorted T cell fraction (not recorded which). The CDR3 loop reads CGSSFNSANEKLFF. The CDR3 coding sequence is TGTGGCAGCAGTTTCAACTCGGCCAATGAAAAACTGTTTTTT.